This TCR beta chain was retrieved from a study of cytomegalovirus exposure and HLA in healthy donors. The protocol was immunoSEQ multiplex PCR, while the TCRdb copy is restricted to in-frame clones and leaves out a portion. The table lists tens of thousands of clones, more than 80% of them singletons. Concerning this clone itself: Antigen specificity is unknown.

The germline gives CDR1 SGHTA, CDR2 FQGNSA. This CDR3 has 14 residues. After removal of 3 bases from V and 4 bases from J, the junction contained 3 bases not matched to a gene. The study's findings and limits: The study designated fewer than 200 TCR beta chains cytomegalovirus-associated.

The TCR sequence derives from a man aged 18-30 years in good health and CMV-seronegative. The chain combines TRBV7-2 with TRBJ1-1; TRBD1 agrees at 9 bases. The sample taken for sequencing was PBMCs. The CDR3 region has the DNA TGTGCCAGCAGCTTGGACAGGGGAAGCACTGAAGCTTTCTTT. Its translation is CASSLDRGSTEAFF. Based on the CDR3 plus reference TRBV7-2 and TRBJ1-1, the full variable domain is GAGVSQSPSNKVTEKGKDVELRCDPISGHTALYWYRQSLGQGLEFLIYFQGNSAPDKSGLPSDRFSAERTGGSVSTLTIQRTQQEDSAVYLCASSLDRGSTEAFFGQGTRLTVV.